This entry is about one T cell receptor (beta chain). This entry is derived from a study of blood T cell repertoires in COVID-19. Trimming took 1 base from V and 5 from J, leaving 6 bases between them. The CDR3 loop spans 13 amino acids. Germline V lookup: CDR1 SGHTA, CDR2 FQGNSA. Per the original data handling: For nucleated cells, counts were estimated from reference gene primer amplification. Produced via immunoSEQ multiplex PCR; TCRdb's table is partial and in-frame only. Clonal size and the V and J genes are those of that table, whereas D and trimming came from the DNA. The table lists about 140,000 clones, roughly 89% of them singletons, with roughly 8.7% in the top ten.

The rearrangement uses TRBV7-2 and TRBJ2-1, with D hard to call. Specimen: peripheral blood. This TCR derives from a man in his thirties or forties with COVID-19, enrolled during active disease. The DNA of the CDR3 is TGTGCCAGCAGCTTAGTACGGGACAATGAGCAGTTCTTC. Protein product: CASSLVRDNEQFF.